The sequence of this T cell receptor beta chain was determined in a study of Ad26.COV2.S vaccination and SARS-CoV-2 variants. Findings of the study overall: The study found higher spike-specific TCR breadth in vaccine than placebo recipients. Vaccine and placebo recipients had comparable breadth of non-spike TCRs.

Some clones are missing from TCRdb's copy, which holds only in-frame ones; the method was immunoSEQ multiplex PCR. In the table there are about 370,000 clones, around nine tenths of which are singletons. With regard to this clone: The antigen is unknown.

V lost 4 bases and J 3 bases, leaving 11 bases between the germline ends. CDR1 is SGHTS, CDR2 YDEGEE, per germline. The CDR3 extends over 13 amino acids. Documented treatment: some 20 received Ad26.COV2.S at low or high dose, single or two shots; about 5 received placebo; per-sample allocation not given. Specimens were obtained on day 63 following the first vaccine or placebo injection. This vaccine is an Ad26 vector that expresses the Wuhan-strain SARS-CoV-2 spike. This specimen was peripheral blood, taken in a trial of Ad26.COV2.S vaccine versus placebo. This chain joins TRBV5-8 and TRBJ2-7, with D unresolved. This clonotype originated in a person between 18 and 59 years old who received the Ad26.COV2.S COVID-19 vaccine or a placebo. The CDR3 sequence: CASSLDGFYEQYF. The CDR3 nucleotides read TGTGCCAGCAGCCTGGACGGATTCTACGAGCAGTACTTC.